This section outlines one TCR beta chain sequence together with its context. Its antigen has not been determined. No qualities accompany the bases; no much larger clone lies one base away. The method behind the library was the immunoSEQ multiplex PCR assay. TCRdb retrieved this table from immuneACCESS and kept in-frame rearrangements only. Not all clones are present; in checked studies, unresolved V genes account for under half, and no reason is known for the remainder. This sample lists 50,000 or so clones; almost 95% were detected once. The ten largest clones add up to roughly 2.1% of the sample. The data stem from a study of T cell changes during pregnancy in multiple sclerosis (dated by TCRdb to the late 2010s). Broadly, across the study: Changes in the T cell repertoire over the course of pregnancy were examined in this study in women with multiple sclerosis.

Sequences SGHTA (CDR1) and FQGNSA (CDR2) are obtained from the germline V gene. Unmatched junction bases come to 5, with V trimmed by 2 bases and J by 0 bases. The CDR3 contains 16 residues, cysteine and phenylalanine counted. Kept here is only the CDR3 DNA, which spans 48 bases and is read in frame from base 1. The source material was peripheral blood, sampled in the third trimester of pregnancy. Recombination connected TRBV7-2 to TRBJ2-3; 7 central bases correspond to TRBD2. This TCR came from a female donor with multiple sclerosis, enrolled in a pregnancy study. The CDR3 in this case is CASSLMAGVSTDTQYF. The DNA is as follows: TGTGCCAGCAGCTTAATGGCGGGAGTTAGCACAGATACGCAGTATTTT.